This T cell receptor (beta chain) was observed in a study of OX40 agonist ivuxolimab in advanced cancers. Notes on the research overall: Ivuxolimab was an agonistic, fully human IgG2 monoclonal antibody directed against OX40 (CD134), a costimulatory receptor. Intravenous ivuxolimab was administered to patients every 2 weeks at six dose levels: 0.01, 0.1, 0.3, 1.5, 3 and 10 mg/kg. Among the approximately 54 dose-escalation patients, about 20 had hepatocellular carcinoma, 15 or so melanoma, 9 renal cell carcinoma and 9 head and neck cancer. In the dose-escalation cohort, 70% to 85% of patients were male, and the mean age was around 60 years with a range of about 20 to 80. Prior anti-PD-1, anti-PD-L1 or anti-CTLA-4 therapy was permitted, and checkpoint inhibitors had been received by less than 45% of dose-escalation patients. Three dose-escalation patients achieved partial responses, one with hepatocellular carcinoma and two with cutaneous melanoma. Peripheral TCRbeta sequencing was intended to test whether TCR sequence diversity was altered and clonal T-cell expansion was caused by ivuxolimab. The paper describes the monotherapy dose-escalation part (N of about 55 patients) of the phase I trial of ivuxolimab.

Here is what the overall study found, with its caveats: Low levels of normalized T-cell clonal expansion were also shown by some nonresponding patients. At doses of 0.1 to 3.0 mg/kg, clonal expansion of both CD4+ and CD8+ blood T cells was observed from baseline to week 6. On average, CD8+ T cells showed more expanded clones than CD4+ T cells after ivuxolimab. In the 0.1-3.0 mg/kg groups, partial responders were among the patients with the lowest normalized peripheral clonal expansion, particularly in CD8+ T cells. The antigen specificity of the peripheral T cells that underwent clonal expansion was not determined.

A word on this clone: The antigen this receptor binds is unknown. Nothing much larger sits one base from this clone, and base qualities are not available.

The germline V gene (reference sequence) sets CDR1 to SEHNR and CDR2 to FQNEAQ. V drops 5 bases and J drops 7 bases, leaving 12 bases in between. The CDR3 runs 13 amino acids, cysteine and phenylalanine included. The retained sequence is limited to the CDR3, 39 bases, with the frame set at the first base. For sequencing of the TCRbeta CDR3 region, genomic DNA was extracted from the sorted cells. The immunoSEQ Assay was used for sequencing of TCRbeta CDR3 regions. TCRdb limited this immuneACCESS table to in-frame rearrangements with V and J called. A share of clones is missing; checked studies link under half to unresolved V genes, and the rest is unexplained. The sample table shows tens of thousands of clones, and more than 85% are seen once. The top ten hold approximately 1.2% of the sample. Patients with a history of autoimmune disease or receiving systemic immunosuppression were excluded from the trial. Peripheral blood for TCR sequencing was collected from all dose cohorts at baseline, on cycle 4 day 1, and on cycle 7 day 1. The samples were drawn from a first-in-human, open-label, multicenter phase I dose-escalation trial of ivuxolimab. Adults with locally advanced or metastatic head and neck squamous cell, hepatocellular, melanoma or renal cell carcinoma were enrolled in the trial. CD4+ and CD8+ T cells were sorted separately from peripheral blood before TCR sequencing.

The sequenced sample was CD4+ or CD8+ T cells sorted from blood, obtained in a trial of the OX40 agonist ivuxolimab. The sequence derives from an adult with an advanced solid tumor such as melanoma, head and neck, liver or kidney cancer. The receptor chain draws on TRBV7-9 and TRBJ2-4; the D gene remains uncertain. The CDR3 loop reads CASSNPGYNIQYF. The nucleotides are TGTGCCAGCAGCAACCCCGGGTACAACATTCAGTACTTC.